This T cell receptor (beta chain) stems from a study of monozygotic twins with inflammatory bowel disease. CDR3 length: 14 amino acids. In germline, CDR1 is KGHSH, CDR2 LQKENI. Findings of the study overall: Among patients, repertoires may have gained variability from differing immunosuppressive treatments.

From the 5' RACE reads, TCRdb lists one entry per CDR3 protein and no DNA. The listing records approximately 380,000 distinct CDR3 sequences. As regards this clonotype: What it binds is not known.

The sequenced material came from blood. The receptor's source is a human donor with ulcerative colitis or Crohn's disease, or a healthy co-twin of an affected twin (not recorded which). The chain carries TRBV18 and TRBJ1-2. The CDR3 sequence is CASSPPGRSPYYTF.